This T cell receptor beta chain is from a study of cytomegalovirus exposure and HLA in healthy donors. Overall study findings and caveats: Reportedly, a later analysis found an Asian-associated ancestry cluster had fewer N-insertions than the roughly 670-donor mean.

The PCR contained 60 Vbeta and 13 Jbeta primers. TCRdb's copy holds only in-frame clones and misses some; the assay was immunoSEQ multiplex PCR. This sample has 100,000 to 150,000 clones, with 80% found just once. On this clone itself: Its cognate antigen is unknown.

The CDR3 is 16 residues long. CDR1 PRHDT and CDR2 FYEKMQ come from the germline V gene (reference sequence). The ends lost 4 bases at V and 0 bases at J; junction bases unmatched: 5. The sequence was obtained from a woman in her 40s in good health and CMV-seronegative. V gene TRBV13 combines with J gene TRBJ2-7; TRBD2 matches 11 bases. Material for sequencing was PBMCs. The CDR3 loop is CASSSTGTSGSYEQYF. In nucleotides, the CDR3 is TGTGCCAGCAGCTCAACCGGGACTAGCGGCTCCTACGAGCAGTACTTC.